What follows are 31 T cell receptor beta chains derived from one specimen sequenced in a study of graft-versus-host responses after intestinal transplantation listed by TCRdb under 2021. These receptors have no known antigen. Libraries came from the immunoSEQ multiplex PCR assay. TCRdb carries this immuneACCESS record with in-frame sequences only. Its versions omit some clonotypes, under half of them owing to an unresolved V gene in the studies checked, with the rest unexplained. The sample table contains 100,000 to 140,000 clones; only one count was recorded for roughly 90% of them. The top ten constitute around 0.76% of the sample. The time point tag for this specimen amounts to: cells obtained before transplantation from donor or recipient. The source was unstimulated CD4+ T cells sorted from spleen or lymph node cells, collected before transplant. The source of these receptors is a human donor who was the organ donor for an intestinal transplant.

This clone has a handful of counts. The chain couples TRBV2 to TRBJ1-2; TRBD1 matches 7 bases. Germline V gives CDR1 SNHLY, CDR2 FYNNEI. The CDR3 consists of 14 residues. Trimming took 7 bases from V and 4 from J; bases not matched to a gene: 9. For the CDR3, the DNA is TGTGCCAGCACGCTCTCCGAGGGGGCCTATGGCTACACCTTC. Translation gives CASTLSEGAYGYTF.

The chain couples TRBV18 to TRBJ2-7; tentatively, D is TRBD2 (6 bases). Trimming removed 1 base from V and 4 bases from J, with 14 bases in between. Germline values: CDR1 KGHSH, CDR2 LQKENI. The CDR3 sequence is 15 residues long. The CDR3 spells CASSPRRESEYEQYF. CDR3 DNA sequence: TGTGCCAGCTCACCACGACGGGAGAGTGAGTACGAGCAGTACTTC.

V and J are TRBV4-1 and TRBJ2-1; a possible D gene is TRBD1 (6 bases). The V end lost 0 bases, the J end lost 15 bases, and 21 bases lay between the germline ends. The CDR3 covers 15 residues. CDR1 is MGHRA and CDR2 is YSYEKL in the germline V gene. This CDR3 reads CASSQDLTYKGTWFF. The CDR3 bases are TGCGCCAGCAGCCAAGACCTTACATACAAAGGGACATGGTTCTTC.

The J gene is TRBJ1-2, the V gene TRBV5-1, with D unresolved. The ends were cut back, 3 bases at V and 1 base at J, with 13 bases in the middle. The CDR3 runs 15 residues. Germline values: CDR1 SGHRS, CDR2 YFSETQ. The DNA for the CDR3 is TGCGCCAGCAGCTCCTTCCCTTCCGTTAACTATGGCTACACCTTC. This sequence encodes CASSSFPSVNYGYTF.

This rearrangement joins TRBV5-1 to TRBJ2-1; 9 bases fit TRBD2. The CDR3 contains 17 residues. CDR1 and CDR2 from the germline V gene are SGHRS and YFSETQ. The J segment lost 3 bases and the V segment lost 4 bases, leaving 11 bases of the junction unmatched. CDR3 region: CASSPLWGGGDYNEQFF. DNA of the CDR3: TGCGCCAGCAGCCCCCTTTGGGGCGGGGGGGACTACAATGAGCAGTTCTTC.

The V call is TRBV14, the J call TRBJ2-3; D is undetermined. The CDR3 has 13 residues. Trimming stripped 2 bases from V and 2 bases from J, with 5 bases between. CDR1 is SGHDN, CDR2 FVKESK, per germline. CDR3 sequence reads: CASSQQYTDTQYF. In DNA form, the CDR3 reads TGTGCCAGCAGCCAACAGTACACAGATACGCAGTATTTT.

The chain is built from TRBV18 and TRBJ2-1; unclear D gene. The CDR3 runs to 15 residues. Germline values: CDR1 KGHSH, CDR2 LQKENI. V was trimmed by 3 bases and J by 0 bases, leaving 9 bases between them. The CDR3 nucleotides read TGTGCCAGCTCACCTCAGGAACCCTCCTACAATGAGCAGTTCTTC. Encoded protein: CASSPQEPSYNEQFF. Combining the CDR3 with reference TRBV18 and TRBJ2-1 gives the whole variable domain NAGVMQNPRHLVRRRGQEARLRCSPMKGHSHVYWYRQLPEEGLKFMVYLQKENIIDESGMPKERFSAEFPKEGPSILRIQQVVRGDSAAYFCASSPQEPSYNEQFFGPGTRLTVL.

Notes on this clone: This same CDR3 is encoded by further DNA sequences in the sample. The J gene is TRBJ1-2, the V gene TRBV2; unclear D gene. V gave up 5 bases and J gave up 8 bases, with 12 bases separating them. The germline CDR1 and CDR2 sequences are SNHLY and FYNNEI. CDR3 size: 12 residues. The CDR3 protein is CASSPTRGGYTF. CDR3 nucleotides: TGTGCCAGCAGTCCCACCCGAGGGGGCTACACCTTC. The whole variable domain, filled in from reference TRBV2 and TRBJ1-2, reads EPEVTQTPSHQVTQMGQEVILRCVPISNHLYFYWYRQILGQKVEFLVSFYNNEISEKSEIFDDQFSVERPDGSNFTLKIRSTKLEDSAMYFCASSPTRGGYTFGSGTRLTVV.

The CDR3 DNA reads TGTGCCAGCTCACCAAGGACAGGGGTGTATGAGCAGTACTTC. Protein: CASSPRTGVYEQYF. The rearrangement uses TRBV18 and TRBJ2-7, with 9 positions matching TRBD1. The CDR3 length is 14 residues. In germline, CDR1 is KGHSH, CDR2 LQKENI. V lost 2 bases and J lost 7; bases outside the gene matches: 6.

V gene TRBV10-1 combines with J gene TRBJ2-3; 11 bases line up with TRBD1. Trimming removed 4 bases from V and 4 bases from J; junction bases left unmatched: 4. CDR1 and CDR2 (germline): WNHNN, SYGVQD (reference sequence). CDR3 length equals 15 residues. The CDR3 region is CASSGTGGSSDTQYF. DNA for the CDR3: TGCGCCAGCAGTGGGACAGGGGGCAGTTCAGATACGCAGTATTTT.

V and J are TRBV28 and TRBJ2-7, with TRBD2 matching 11 bases. The germline gives CDR1 MDHEN, CDR2 SYDVKM. Trimming at V came to 5 bases and at J to 3 bases, leaving 6 bases not matched to a gene. CDR3 length equals 15 residues. CDR3 in DNA: TGTGCCAGCAGTCCCCATACTAGCGGGAGCTACGAGCAGTACTTC. Translating it yields CASSPHTSGSYEQYF.

About this clone: Additional DNA sequences in this sample encode the identical CDR3. The V and J genes are TRBV20-1 and TRBJ2-1; no clear D gene. Germline V gene lookup returns CDR1 DFQATT and CDR2 SNEGSKA (reference sequence). This CDR3 has 11 amino acids. The ends were cut back, 4 bases at V and 7 bases at J, with 8 bases in the middle. The DNA of the CDR3 is TGCAGTGCTACCCCCCATAATGAGCAGTTCTTC. Its translation: CSATPHNEQFF.

V is TRBV5-1 and J is TRBJ1-2; D possibly corresponds to TRBD1 (5 bases). V was trimmed by 0 bases and J by 4 bases, leaving 13 bases between them. The CDR3 is 15 amino acids. In germline, CDR1 is SGHRS, CDR2 YFSETQ. Here the CDR3 DNA reads TGCGCCAGCAGCTTGGGACACGGGGGAGCCTATGGCTACACCTTC. Protein sequence: CASSLGHGGAYGYTF.

The V gene is TRBV7-3, the J gene TRBJ2-7; D is unresolved. The V gene's germline CDR1 is SGHTA and CDR2 FQGTGA. Trimming pared 1 base from V and 5 bases from J, leaving 6 bases between. The CDR3 has 12 residues. CDR3 in amino acids: CASSLIRHEQYF. CDR3 bases: TGTGCCAGCAGCTTAATTCGGCACGAGCAGTACTTC.

Only one count was recorded for this clone. The chain couples TRBV10-3 to TRBJ2-1, with 7 positions matching TRBD1. Germline loops: CDR1 ENHRY, CDR2 SYGVKD. The length of the CDR3 is 15 residues. J gave up 1 base and V 6 bases, and 6 bases lay outside the gene matches. CDR3: CAISNDRASYNEQFF. CDR3 bases: TGTGCCATCAGCAACGACAGGGCTTCCTACAATGAGCAGTTCTTC.

J is TRBJ1-6 and V is TRBV2; the D is unclear. With 4 bases removed from V and 7 bases from J, the gap between germline ends came to 14 bases. There are 15 residues in the CDR3. Germline V gene sequence: CDR1 SNHLY, CDR2 FYNNEI. As DNA, the CDR3 is TGTGCCAGCAGTGTCTCGGGGATCTCAAATTCACCCCTCCACTTT. Its translation: CASSVSGISNSPLHF.

This clone turned up a few times. A read error may account for a junction end that differs from germline. The chain carries TRBV7-2 and TRBJ1-3; D remains ambiguous. CDR1 is SGHTA, CDR2 FQGNSA, per germline. This CDR3 has 14 amino acids. The DNA for the CDR3 is TGTGCCAGCAGCTTAATGGCTACTGGCAACACCATATATTTT. Translating it yields CASSLMATGNTIYF.

The CDR3 DNA reads as TGTGCCAGCACCAGGCACAGGGGCGAGCGAAACACCATATATTTT. The encoded protein is CASTRHRGERNTIYF. The genes are TRBV6-5 and TRBJ1-3; TRBD1 matches 7 bases. This CDR3 is 15 amino acids long. V shed 7 bases and J 5 bases; nucleotides not matched to a gene: 11. The germline V gene has CDR1 MNHEY and CDR2 SVGAGI.

This chain joins TRBV5-1 and TRBJ2-7, with 10 positions matching TRBD1. With 0 bases clipped from V and 3 bases from J, the junction kept 0 bases outside the gene matches. The CDR3 consists of 14 residues. The germline gives CDR1 SGHRS, CDR2 YFSETQ. CDR3 loop: CASSLGTGGYEQYF. The CDR3 nucleotides read TGCGCCAGCAGCTTGGGGACAGGGGGCTACGAGCAGTACTTC.

This sequence joins TRBV5-1 and TRBJ2-5, with D possibly TRBD1 on 6 matching bases. CDR1 and CDR2 (germline): SGHRS, YFSETQ. The V end lost 0 bases, the J end lost 5 bases, and 17 bases lay between the germline ends. CDR3 length: 16 amino acids. This CDR3 is CASSLEPQGSSETQYF. CDR3 DNA: TGCGCCAGCAGCTTGGAGCCACAGGGCAGTTCGGAGACCCAGTACTTC.

V is TRBV28 and J is TRBJ1-6, with D tentatively TRBD1 (5 bases). Deletions cut 5 bases from V and 3 bases from J, with 11 bases between. CDR3 length: 15 amino acids. From germline, CDR1 is MDHEN and CDR2 SYDVKM. The CDR3 sequence: CASSQGLGYNSPLHF. The CDR3 DNA follows: TGTGCCAGCAGTCAGGGATTGGGCTATAATTCACCCCTCCACTTT. Combining the CDR3 with reference TRBV28 and TRBJ1-6 gives the whole variable domain DVKVTQSSRYLVKRTGEKVFLECVQDMDHENMFWYRQDPGLGLRLIYFSYDVKMKEKGDIPEGYSVSREKKERFSLILESASTNQTSMYLCASSQGLGYNSPLHFGNGTRLTVT.

This clone was counted a single time. V gene TRBV5-5 combines with J gene TRBJ1-2; D perhaps matches TRBD1 (5 bases). CDR3 size: 15 residues. Between the trimmed V and J ends, which lost 3 bases and 6 bases, there was a span of 18 bases. CDR1 and CDR2 from the germline V gene are SGHKS and YYEKEE (reference sequence). The CDR3 nucleotides are TGTGCCAGCAGCTACGCGGTCACAGGATTGAATGGCTACACCTTC. Amino acid sequence: CASSYAVTGLNGYTF.

The genes are TRBV9 and TRBJ2-1, with 11 bases lining up with TRBD2. The CDR3 loop spans 16 amino acids. Trimming at V came to 4 bases and at J to 9 bases, leaving 12 bases not matched to a gene. The germline gives CDR1 SGDLS, CDR2 YYNGEE. In DNA, the CDR3 is TGTGCCAGCAGCCCCAGACTAGCGGGGAACGGAGGTGAGCAGTTCTTC. The encoded protein is CASSPRLAGNGGEQFF.

The V gene is TRBV5-1, the J gene TRBJ1-5; 8 nucleotides line up with TRBD1. V was pared by 1 base and J by 7 bases, with 4 bases of the junction left unmatched. The CDR3 runs 14 residues. Per the germline V gene, CDR1 is SGHRS and CDR2 is YFSETQ. As DNA, the CDR3 is TGCGCCAGCAGCTTGTCGGCAGGGGGCCAGCCCCAGCATTTT. As protein: CASSLSAGGQPQHF.

The chain combines TRBV9 with TRBJ2-5, with 7 bases matching TRBD2. The CDR3 totals 15 residues. The germline CDR1 and CDR2 sequences are SGDLS and YYNGEE. With 0 bases clipped from V and 7 bases from J, the junction kept 9 bases outside the gene matches. In DNA, the CDR3 is TGTGCCAGCAGCGTAGTACCGGGAGGCTGGGGGACCCAGTACTTC. This sequence encodes CASSVVPGGWGTQYF.

CDR3 sequence (DNA): TGTGCCAGCAGCTTAACAGGCACTTGGAATTCACCCCTCCACTTT. Its protein is CASSLTGTWNSPLHF. The V and J genes are TRBV7-2 and TRBJ1-6, with a weak D call TRBD1 (5 bases). This CDR3 has 15 amino acids. V was shortened by 2 bases and J by 7 bases, with 12 bases between the two germline ends. Germline CDR1 SGHTA, CDR2 FQGNSA.

This clone was detected only a few times. The chain carries TRBV10-2 and TRBJ2-2; D could derive from TRBD1 or TRBD2 (6 bases each). The CDR3 spans 15 residues. The V gene lost 8 bases and the J gene lost 1 base, with 14 bases spanning the gap. Germline CDR1 reads WSHSY; CDR2 reads SAAADI. For the CDR3, the DNA is TGCGCCAGCGGGGGGCCGACAGGGAACACCGGGGAGCTGTTTTTT. Its protein product is CASGGPTGNTGELFF.

V usage is TRBV29-1 and J usage is TRBJ2-1; perhaps TRBD1 as D (6 bases). Germline assignment: CDR1 SQVTM and CDR2 ANQGSEA. The CDR3 runs to 13 residues. Trimming removed 5 bases at V and 7 bases at J, with 15 bases between. Here the CDR3 DNA reads TGCAGCGTTAGGCAGGGGCTTTTTAATGAGCAGTTCTTC. It encodes CSVRQGLFNEQFF.

The rearrangement joins TRBV27 to TRBJ1-2, with D possibly matching TRBD1 (6 bases). The germline gives CDR1 MNHEY, CDR2 SMNVEV (reference sequence). This CDR3 has 15 amino acids. Trimming cost V 2 bases and J 4 bases, with 14 bases left between them. CDR3 in amino acids: CASSLSPGAGYGYTF. CDR3 DNA sequence: TGTGCCAGCAGTTTAAGTCCGGGGGCGGGCTATGGCTACACCTTC.

The V and J genes are TRBV4-1 and TRBJ2-3; weak D call: TRBD1 (5 bases). The germline CDR1 and CDR2 sequences are MGHRA and YSYEKL. V gave up 6 bases and J gave up 0 bases, with 16 bases separating them. CDR3 length: 16 amino acids. The CDR3 protein is CASRSRDALSTDTQYF. The CDR3 DNA reads as TGCGCCAGCAGGAGCAGGGATGCTCTAAGCACAGATACGCAGTATTTT.

The chain recombines TRBV27 with TRBJ2-6; D tentatively fits TRBD1 or TRBD2 (5 bases each). The CDR3 runs 18 residues. V was pared by 5 bases and J by 0 bases, with 17 bases between. CDR1 and CDR2 from the germline V gene are MNHEY and SMNVEV (reference sequence). In DNA, the CDR3 is TGTGCCAGCAGTCCTCGGGACGGCGCCCTCTCTGGGGCCAACGTCCTGACTTTC. Translation gives CASSPRDGALSGANVLTF.